These 15 T cell receptor beta chains were sequenced from one sample in a study of blood T cell repertoires in COVID-19 (dated by TCRdb to 2018 to 2021). The library was prepared using the immunoSEQ multiplex PCR assay. What TCRdb holds here is the immuneACCESS table cut down to in-frame rearrangements. Part of the clones is not present; checked against another copy, under half of the missing clones reflect an unresolved V gene, and the others are unexplained. This sample gives about 81,000 clones in total; roughly 90% of them show up just once. The top ten clones comprise around 6.6% of the sample. The sequenced material came from peripheral blood. These receptors were collected from an older man with acute or convalescent COVID-19.

In the case of this clone: The sample has other DNA sequences that encode this CDR3 too. V gene TRBV5-1 combines with J gene TRBJ1-3; 12 bases are shared with TRBD1. This CDR3 contains 14 residues. From germline, CDR1 is SGHRS and CDR2 YFSETQ. V lost 3 bases and J lost 7; bases outside the gene matches: 2. DNA for the CDR3: TGCGCCAGCAGCTCGGGGACAGGGGGCAACACCATATATTTT. Amino acid sequence: CASSSGTGGNTIYF.

The CDR3 sequence is CASSPQGAGSEQYF. The CDR3 coding sequence is TGTGCCAGCTCACCACAGGGGGCTGGGTCCGAGCAGTACTTC. This chain joins TRBV18 and TRBJ2-7, with TRBD1 matching over 7 bases. J gave up 6 bases and V 1 base, and 6 bases lay outside the gene matches. The CDR3 extends over 14 amino acids. CDR1 is KGHSH, CDR2 LQKENI, per germline.

J is TRBJ2-1 and V is TRBV5-4; 12 positions agree with TRBD2. Trimming took 3 bases from V and 4 from J; bases not matched to a gene: 8. Looked up from germline, CDR1 is SGHNT and CDR2 is YYREEE (reference sequence). The CDR3 consists of 17 residues. DNA for the CDR3: TGTGCCAGCAGCTCTTCTAGCGGGGGGGCCGTTTACAATGAGCAGTTCTTC. Translated, it gives CASSSSSGGAVYNEQFF. Variable domain in full (rest from reference TRBV5-4 and TRBJ2-1): ETGVTQSPTHLIKTRGQQVTLRCSSQSGHNTVSWYQQALGQGPQFIFQYYREEENGRGNFPPRFSGLQFPNYSSELNVNALELDDSALYLCASSSSSGGAVYNEQFFGPGTRLTVL.

The J gene is TRBJ2-1, the V gene TRBV6-2 or TRBV6-3, with 8 bases lining up with TRBD2. The CDR3 sequence is 12 residues long. Germline V lookup: CDR1 MNHEY, CDR2 SVGEGT. V lost 5 bases, J lost 8 bases, and 2 bases stayed unmatched. The CDR3 DNA is TGTGCCAGCAGTAGCGGGGGCCATGAGCAGTTCTTC. Residues: CASSSGGHEQFF.

The V call is TRBV7-9, the J call TRBJ2-3; 12 nucleotides match TRBD2. Trimming removed 1 base from V and 9 bases from J; junction bases left unmatched: 14. Germline V lookup: CDR1 SEHNR, CDR2 FQNEAQ (reference sequence). The CDR3 sequence is 18 residues long. This CDR3 reads CASSLGTSGGYPPWTQYF. CDR3 bases: TGTGCCAGCAGCTTAGGTACTAGCGGGGGGTACCCCCCTTGGACGCAGTATTTT.

The chain couples TRBV4-1 to TRBJ1-4; 10 positions agree with TRBD1. The CDR3 totals 15 residues. V dropped 4 bases and J dropped 7; count of bases not matched to a gene: 6. Germline CDR1 reads MGHRA; CDR2 reads YSYEKL. CDR3 residues: CASSPGQGRFEKLFF. The CDR3, as DNA: TGCGCCAGCAGCCCGGGACAGGGGAGGTTTGAAAAACTGTTTTTT.

The chain carries TRBV18 and TRBJ1-5; D call uncertain. Trimming pared 2 bases from V and 3 bases from J, leaving 5 bases between. The germline gives CDR1 KGHSH, CDR2 LQKENI. This CDR3 is 13 amino acids long. The CDR3 here is CASSPDYNQPQHF. The CDR3 DNA is TGTGCCAGCTCACCAGACTACAATCAGCCCCAGCATTTT.

The gene calls are TRBV5-6 and TRBJ1-2; D not certain. V lost 2 bases, J lost 8 bases, and 19 bases lay in between. Looked up from germline, CDR1 is SGHDT and CDR2 is YYEEEE. The CDR3 spans 15 residues. The DNA of the CDR3 is TGTGCCAGCAGCTTCGATTTGGGCCAATTGTTGGGCTACACCTTC. Protein: CASSFDLGQLLGYTF. The full variable domain, with the rest looked up from reference TRBV5-6 and TRBJ1-2, is DAGVTQSPTHLIKTRGQQVTLRCSPKSGHDTVSWYQQALGQGPQFIFQYYEEEERQRGNFPDRFSGHQFPNYSSELNVNALLLGDSALYLCASSFDLGQLLGYTFGSGTRLTVV.

This rearrangement joins TRBV29-1 to TRBJ1-2; TRBD1 might be the D (5 bases). Germline-derived CDR1 and CDR2 are SQVTM and ANQGSEA. V shed 3 bases and J shed 3 bases, with 11 bases lying between them. This CDR3 has 13 residues. The CDR3 reads CSVEAGHYYGYTF. The CDR3 nucleotides read TGCAGCGTTGAGGCAGGGCATTACTATGGCTACACCTTC.

The chain carries TRBV12-3 or TRBV12-4 and TRBJ1-2; D unresolved. This CDR3 has 11 residues. V was trimmed by 6 bases and J by 4 bases, leaving 6 bases between them. The CDR3 region has the DNA TGTGCCAGCAGCTCCAGCTATGGCTACACCTTC. Its translation: CASSSSYGYTF.

The J gene is TRBJ1-5, the V gene TRBV3-1 (or the pseudogene TRBV3-2); D is ambiguous. This CDR3 contains 13 residues. The germline V and J ends were trimmed by 4 bases and 8 bases, with 12 bases remaining between them. Germline assignment: CDR1 LGHDT and CDR2 YNNKEL (reference sequence). The CDR3 region is CASSPTSREPQHF. The CDR3 DNA reads TGTGCCAGCAGCCCTACATCCCGGGAGCCCCAGCATTTT.

V and J are TRBV3-1 (or the pseudogene TRBV3-2) and TRBJ2-5; 9 positions match TRBD1. Looked up from germline, CDR1 is LGHDT and CDR2 is YNNKEL (reference sequence). This CDR3 spans 16 amino acids. Unmatched junction bases numbered 12, after V lost 5 bases and J lost 5 bases. The CDR3 DNA reads as TGTGCCAGCAGCTACCACCAAGGACAGGGGATGGAGACCCAGTACTTC. This sequence encodes CASSYHQGQGMETQYF.

The J gene is TRBJ2-3, the V gene TRBV5-5; tentatively, D is TRBD1 (6 bases). Germline V gene data show CDR1 as SGHKS and CDR2 as YYEKEE (reference sequence). The V gene lost 3 bases and the J gene lost 2 bases, with 16 bases spanning the gap. The CDR3 has 16 residues. CDR3 sequence (DNA): TGTGCCAGCAGCTGGGCTGCAGGGGCTTCCACAGATACGCAGTATTTT. Its protein product is CASSWAAGASTDTQYF.

V gene TRBV19 combines with J gene TRBJ2-7, with a weak D call TRBD1 (6 bases). CDR1 and CDR2 from the germline V gene are LNHDA and SQIVND (reference sequence). The V end was cut by 4 bases, the J end by 7 bases, with 11 bases between. The CDR3 length is 12 residues. CDR3 amino acids: CASSTLGAEQYF. In DNA form, the CDR3 reads TGTGCCAGTAGTACCCTGGGGGCTGAGCAGTACTTC. Drawing the rest from reference TRBV19 and TRBJ2-7, the complete variable domain is DGGITQSPKYLFRKEGQNVTLSCEQNLNHDAMYWYRQDPGQGLRLIYYSQIVNDFQKGDIAEGYSVSREKKESFPLTVTSAQKNPTAFYLCASSTLGAEQYFGPGTRLTVT.

The chain carries TRBV4-1 and TRBJ1-1; 11 positions agree with TRBD1. The CDR3 length is 15 residues. Trimming at V came to 2 bases and at J to 5 bases, leaving 4 bases not matched to a gene. The germline CDR1 and CDR2 sequences are MGHRA and YSYEKL. The CDR3 bases are TGCGCCAGCAGCCAAACCGGGACAGGGGGAACTGAAGCTTTCTTT. It codes for CASSQTGTGGTEAFF.